These T cell receptor beta chains were read from a single sample in a study of memory CD4+ T cells and cytomegalovirus serostatus. This table comes from immunoSEQ multiplex PCR, and its TCRdb copy is limited to in-frame clones, with some not included. The sample contains 84,000 or so clones, 80% of which appear only once. Sequenced: memory CD4+ T cells from blood. The receptors were sampled from an adult in good health and CMV-seronegative. Each CDR3 is given with its conserved first and last residue. A D gene is named only where the DNA matches it firmly. Not all rows give a size; the values are once, few, many and, for expanded clones, a class.

V gene	clone size	D gene	J gene	CDR3 protein	CDR3 DNA
TRBV2	-	TRBD1	TRBJ2-2	CASSPQGAKTGELFF	TGTGCCAGCAGCCCACAGGGGGCGAAAACCGGGGAGCTGTTTTTT
TRBV7-2	-	TRBD1	TRBJ1-5	CASSRAGGDQPQHF	TGTGCCAGCAGCCGGGCAGGGGGTGATCAGCCCCAGCATTTT
TRBV9	-	-	TRBJ1-4	CASSQLGDEKLFF	TGTGCCAGCAGCCAGCTAGGGGACGAAAAACTGTTTTTT
TRBV28	-	TRBD2	TRBJ2-5	CASSLGGSQETQYF	TGTGCCAGCAGTTTGGGGGGGAGCCAAGAGACCCAGTACTTC
TRBV18	-	-	TRBJ1-3	CASSPTVGGNTIYF	TGTGCCAGCTCACCGACCGTGGGAGGAAACACCATATATTTT
TRBV9	-	-	TRBJ1-2	CASSVADTGYGGYTF	TGTGCCAGCAGCGTAGCCGACACGGGGTACGGCGGCTACACCTTC
TRBV4-1	-	-	TRBJ1-1	CASSQEFAAGLNTEAFF	TGCGCCAGCAGCCAAGAGTTCGCGGCAGGGCTTAACACTGAAGCTTTCTTT
TRBV29-1	-	TRBD1	TRBJ2-7	CSVEAGQGLSYEQYF	TGCAGCGTTGAAGCCGGACAGGGGTTATCCTACGAGCAGTACTTC
TRBV30	-	-	TRBJ1-6	CAWSRGLTSDSPLHF	TGTGCCTGGAGTAGAGGGCTAACCTCGGATTCACCCCTCCACTTT
TRBV6-1	-	-	TRBJ2-5	CASSEVLAGSAQETQYF	TGTGCCAGCAGTGAAGTGTTGGCGGGGTCCGCCCAAGAGACCCAGTACTTC
TRBV11-2	-	TRBD1	TRBJ1-6	CASSPSGQGLRALHF	TGTGCCAGCAGCCCCTCGGGACAGGGTTTGAGAGCCCTCCACTTT
TRBV5-4	-	TRBD1	TRBJ1-2	CASSLGGQGIDYGYTF	TGTGCCAGCAGCTTGGGGGGACAGGGGATCGACTATGGCTACACCTTC
TRBV6-5	-	-	TRBJ2-7	CASSYSGTDPYEQYF	TGTGCCAGCAGTTACTCGGGGACGGATCCCTACGAGCAGTACTTC
TRBV4-3	-	-	TRBJ1-5	CASSQDGSQPQHF	TGCGCCAGCAGCCAAGACGGTTCGCAGCCCCAGCATTTT
TRBV10-2	-	-	TRBJ2-1	CASSESGVGSYNEQFF	TGCGCCAGCAGTGAGTCCGGCGTGGGCTCCTACAATGAGCAGTTCTTC
TRBV18	-	TRBD1	TRBJ2-7	CASSPPGTGSPYEQYF	TGTGCCAGCTCACCCCCCGGGACAGGGAGTCCCTACGAGCAGTACTTC
TRBV7-3	-	-	TRBJ2-2	CASSLTRDGTGELFF	TGTGCCAGCAGCTTAACCCGGGACGGCACCGGGGAGCTGTTTTTT
TRBV7-2	once	-	TRBJ2-5	CASSLGRGSEETQYF	TGTGCCAGCAGCTTAGGCCGGGGCTCGGAGGAGACCCAGTACTTC
TRBV7-9	-	-	TRBJ1-2	CASSLGFYGYTF	TGTGCCAGCAGCTTGGGGTTCTATGGCTACACCTTC
TRBV4-3	-	TRBD2	TRBJ2-3	CASSPGGVTDTQYF	TGCGCCAGCAGTCCCGGGGGGGTCACAGATACGCAGTATTTT
TRBV7-8	-	-	TRBJ1-3	CASSPQINSGNTIYF	TGTGCCAGCAGTCCGCAGATTAACTCTGGAAACACCATATATTTT
TRBV7-2	-	-	TRBJ2-5	CASSLVGGPTQETQYF	TGTGCCAGCAGCTTAGTCGGGGGCCCAACCCAAGAGACCCAGTACTTC
TRBV7-3	-	TRBD1	TRBJ2-7	CASSLETGEYEQYF	TGTGCCAGCAGCTTAGAGACAGGGGAGTACGAGCAGTACTTC
TRBV28	-	-	TRBJ1-2	CASTGPGAPHYGYTF	TGTGCCAGTACAGGTCCCGGCGCGCCTCACTATGGCTACACCTTC
TRBV10-3	-	TRBD2	TRBJ2-1	CAISRSLAAYNEQFF	TGTGCCATCAGTCGAAGCCTAGCGGCCTACAATGAGCAGTTCTTC
TRBV11-2	-	TRBD1	TRBJ1-2	CASSLGQGGYGYTF	TGTGCCAGCAGCTTAGGACAGGGGGGCTATGGCTACACCTTC
TRBV7-9	few	TRBD2	TRBJ2-3	CASSPGPKRGHTDTQYF	TGTGCCAGCAGCCCTGGACCCAAGCGGGGCCACACAGATACGCAGTATTTT
TRBV7-8	once	-	TRBJ1-2	CASSLWRGRHYGYTF	TGTGCCAGCAGCTTATGGCGGGGGCGCCACTATGGCTACACCTTC
TRBV7-2	-	-	TRBJ2-5	CASSPTSDQETQYF	TGTGCCAGCAGCCCAACGTCAGACCAAGAGACCCAGTACTTC
TRBV9	few	TRBD1	TRBJ1-1	CASSVSLDREAFF	TGTGCCAGCAGCGTATCCTTGGACAGGGAAGCTTTCTTT
TRBV5-1	-	-	TRBJ1-1	CASSLAGNTEAFF	TGCGCCAGCAGCTTGGCCGGGAACACTGAAGCTTTCTTT
TRBV6-6	-	TRBD1	TRBJ2-7	CASSYSFQGAGEQYF	TGTGCCAGCAGTTACTCGTTTCAGGGGGCGGGCGAGCAGTACTTC
TRBV7-2	-	-	TRBJ1-2	CASSGDSALDGYTF	TGTGCCAGCAGCGGTGACAGTGCCCTAGATGGCTACACCTTC
TRBV7-3	-	TRBD2	TRBJ2-1	CASSLTGGVHEQFF	TGTGCCAGCAGCTTAACGGGAGGGGTCCATGAGCAGTTCTTC
TRBV10-3	-	TRBD2	TRBJ2-3	CAISRLAGTTDTQYF	TGTGCCATCAGTCGACTAGCGGGGACCACAGATACGCAGTATTTT
TRBV11-1	-	-	TRBJ2-3	CASSLAGRSVDTQYF	TGTGCCAGCAGCTTAGCGGGGCGTTCGGTGGATACGCAGTATTTT
TRBV4-3	-	TRBD1	TRBJ1-6	CASSLTGVRNSPLHF	TGCGCCAGCAGCTTGACAGGGGTTAGGAATTCACCCCTCCACTTT
TRBV28	-	-	TRBJ1-4	CASRPGGPNEKLFF	TGTGCCAGCAGACCCGGAGGACCTAATGAAAAACTGTTTTTT
TRBV30	-	-	TRBJ1-2	CAWSAPSGGPTIHTF	TGTGCCTGGAGCGCCCCCAGCGGCGGTCCTACTATTCACACCTTC
TRBV6-4	-	TRBD1	TRBJ1-2	CASRSTGLGGYTF	TGTGCCAGCAGATCGACAGGGTTGGGGGGCTACACCTTC
TRBV18	-	-	TRBJ1-5	CASSPGTDQPQHF	TGTGCCAGCTCACCAGGGACCGATCAGCCCCAGCATTTT
TRBV6-5	once	-	TRBJ2-5	CASSYSRMIQETQYF	TGTGCCAGCAGTTACAGCCGTATGATACAAGAGACCCAGTACTTC